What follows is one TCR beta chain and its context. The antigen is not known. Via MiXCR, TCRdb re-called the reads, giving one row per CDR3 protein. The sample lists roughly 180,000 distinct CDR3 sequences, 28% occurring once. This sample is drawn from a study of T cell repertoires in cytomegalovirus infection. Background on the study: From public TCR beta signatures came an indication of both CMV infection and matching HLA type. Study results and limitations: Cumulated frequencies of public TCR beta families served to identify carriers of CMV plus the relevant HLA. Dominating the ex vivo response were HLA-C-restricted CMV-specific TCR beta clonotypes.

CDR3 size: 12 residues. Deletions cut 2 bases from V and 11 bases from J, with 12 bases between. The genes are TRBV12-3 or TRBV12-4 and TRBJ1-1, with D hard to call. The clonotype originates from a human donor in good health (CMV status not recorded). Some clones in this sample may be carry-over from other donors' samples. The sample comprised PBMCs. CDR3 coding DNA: TGTGCCAGCAGTTTATTGGGAGGAGGGGCTTTCTTT. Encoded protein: CASSLLGGGAFF.